Listed below are T cell receptor beta chains from one sample, sequenced in a study of CD8+ T cells in alopecia areata. Sequencing used immunoSEQ multiplex PCR; TCRdb keeps in-frame clones, though not all of them. The sample lists roughly 190,000 clones, roughly 60% occurring once. The source was CD4+ T cells sorted from blood, collected at week 24, from a patient treated with tofacitinib. Every receptor here comes from a human donor with alopecia areata. Each CDR3 is given with its conserved first and last residue. The order of the fields is V gene, D gene, J gene, CDR3 protein. A D gene is named only where the DNA matches it firmly.

TRBV30	NA	TRBJ1-2	CAWRTQGGTDSYGYTF
TRBV2	TRBD2	TRBJ2-3	CASSVSGGAADTQYF
TRBV27	NA	TRBJ2-5	CASPNCKRVETQYF
TRBV2	NA	TRBJ2-6	CASHVSRAGANVLTF
TRBV4-3	NA	TRBJ2-3	CASSQESWDTQYF
TRBV29-1	NA	TRBJ2-5	CSVGQRAQETQYF
TRBV25-1	NA	TRBJ1-1	CASSAGPGLNTEAFF
TRBV19	NA	TRBJ1-1	CASSRHRTDTEAFF
TRBV5-1	TRBD2	TRBJ2-3	CASSLGGLATDTQYF
TRBV5-1	NA	TRBJ1-2	CASSWARDSGGYTF
TRBV10-3	NA	TRBJ1-6	CAISDAASPLHF
TRBV18	NA	TRBJ1-5	CASSPGQGNQPQHF
TRBV4-3	NA	TRBJ2-1	CASSQDQGSYNEQFF
TRBV30	NA	TRBJ1-1	CAWSVLGPGEAFF
TRBV29-1	TRBD1	TRBJ2-7	CSVVVSGGYEQYF
TRBV27	NA	TRBJ2-7	CASSFLPSYDQYF
TRBV27	TRBD2	TRBJ2-7	CASSFRGEKYEQYF
TRBV30	TRBD1	TRBJ1-1	CAWVGQDNTEAFF